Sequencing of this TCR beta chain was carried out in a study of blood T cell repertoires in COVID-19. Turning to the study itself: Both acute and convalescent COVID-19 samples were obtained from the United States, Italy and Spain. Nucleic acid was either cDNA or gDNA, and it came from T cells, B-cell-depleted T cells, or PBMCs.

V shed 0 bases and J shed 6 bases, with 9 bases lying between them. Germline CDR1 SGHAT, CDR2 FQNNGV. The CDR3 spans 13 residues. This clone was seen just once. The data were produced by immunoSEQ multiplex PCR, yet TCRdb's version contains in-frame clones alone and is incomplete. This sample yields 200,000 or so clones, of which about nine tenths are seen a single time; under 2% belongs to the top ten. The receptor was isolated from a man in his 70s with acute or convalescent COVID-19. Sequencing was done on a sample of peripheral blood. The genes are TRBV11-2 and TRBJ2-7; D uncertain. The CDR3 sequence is CASSLDLEAEQYF. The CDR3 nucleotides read TGTGCCAGCAGCTTAGATTTAGAGGCCGAGCAGTACTTC.